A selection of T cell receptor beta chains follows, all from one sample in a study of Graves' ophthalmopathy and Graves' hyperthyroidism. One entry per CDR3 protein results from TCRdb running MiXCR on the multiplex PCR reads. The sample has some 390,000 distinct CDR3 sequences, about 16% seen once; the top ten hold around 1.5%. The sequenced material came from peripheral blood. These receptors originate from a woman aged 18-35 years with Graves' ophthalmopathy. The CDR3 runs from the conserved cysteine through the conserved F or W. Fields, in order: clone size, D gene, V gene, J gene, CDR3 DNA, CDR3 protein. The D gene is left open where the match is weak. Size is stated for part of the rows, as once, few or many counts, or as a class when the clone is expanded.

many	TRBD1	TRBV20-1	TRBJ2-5	TGCAGTGCCCCGACAGGGGCCCAAGAGACCCAGTACTTC	CSAPTGAQETQYF
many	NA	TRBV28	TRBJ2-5	TGTGCCAGCAGGACTACACAGGGTGCTCGAGAGACCCAGTACTTC	CASRTTQGARETQYF
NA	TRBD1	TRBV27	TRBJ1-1	TGTGCCAGCAGTGCTCTGGGGACAGGGGGCATGAACACTGAAGCTTTCTTT	CASSALGTGGMNTEAFF
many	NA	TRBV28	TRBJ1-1	TGTGCCAGCAGCCTTCCAGGGATGAACACTGAAGCTTTCTTT	CASSLPGMNTEAFF
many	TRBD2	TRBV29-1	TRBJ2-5	TGCAGCGTTGAAGCGCAATTGAGGCTAGCGGGAGGGCCGGAAGAGACCCAGTACTTC	CSVEAQLRLAGGPEETQYF
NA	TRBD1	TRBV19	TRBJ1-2	TGTGCCAGTAGTATAATGGGACAGAACTATGGCTACACCTTC	CASSIMGQNYGYTF
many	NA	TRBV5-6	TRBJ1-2	TGTGCCAGCAGCTCCACGGGGCCGGGCTATGGCTACACCTTC	CASSSTGPGYGYTF
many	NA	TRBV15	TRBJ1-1	TGTGCCACCAGCAGAGAGGGACACCTCACTGAAGCTTTCTTT	CATSREGHLTEAFF
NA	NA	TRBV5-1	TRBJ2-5	TGCGCCAGCAGCCCGCGGCTGAGACAAGAGACCCAGTACTTC	CASSPRLRQETQYF
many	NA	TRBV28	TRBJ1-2	TGTGCCAGCTGCAGCCAGGTCTATGGCTACACCTTC	CASCSQVYGYTF